This entry concerns a single T cell receptor (beta chain). Which antigen it targets is not known. No base-level quality is on record; no much larger clone is a single base apart. The immunoSEQ Assay, a bias-controlled multiplex PCR, was used to amplify TCRbeta CDR3 regions from genomic DNA. The original pipeline was this. Nucleated cell counts per sample were estimated from amplification of reference gene primers within the assay. Sequence reads were collapsed and filtered to measure the absolute abundance of every unique TCRbeta CDR3 rearrangement. For each sample, productive Simpson clonality was calculated by taking the square root of Simpson's diversity index across productive rearrangements. TCRdb's version of the immuneACCESS table is confined to in-frame rearrangements and falls short of the full clone set. An unresolved V gene accounts for under half of the shortfall where checked; the remainder is of unknown origin. The V and J calls and clone size are taken from that table; D and trimming were inferred from the DNA. The sample data list about 390,000 clones, and about 83% of these were observed just once. The top ten hold approximately 9.3% of the sample.

This specimen belongs to a study of blood T cell repertoires in COVID-19 (dated by TCRdb to 2018 to 2020). At the level of the whole study: The collaborator samples originated in the United States, Italy and Spain and spanned the acute and convalescent phases of COVID-19. HLA class I and class II types, where available, came from metadata supplied by the sample provider rather than from assay-based typing. The repertoires were made available in a free public database intended to serve as a resource for research on the immune response to SARS-CoV-2. Deeply sampled blood TCRbeta repertoires from subjects exposed to, actively infected with, or recovered from COVID-19 were included in the dataset. The material from the prospective study consisted of cDNA or gDNA derived from T cells, B-cell-depleted T cells, or PBMCs. The sample metadata nearly always contained a de-identified subject ID, COVID-19 status, age in years and sex. Samples were obtained from the ongoing ImmuneRACE study (first 160 participants) and from approximately 1,200 subjects provided by 6 global collaborators. General findings and caveats noted by the study authors: The quantity of clinical and demographic metadata differed by source and by participant and was supplied without curation.

Its CDR3 holds 15 amino acids, cysteine through phenylalanine. Kept here is only the CDR3 DNA, which spans 45 bases and is read in frame from base 1. V is reduced by 8 bases and J by 5 bases, leaving a spacing of 16 bases between them. The germline V gene (reference sequence) supplies CDR1 MNHEY and CDR2 SMNVEV. Enrolling through a virtual design, the prospective study's participants ranged in age from roughly 18 to 100 years and lived across roughly 23 United States geographic areas. Cohort assignment in the prospective study relied on participant-reported clinical history from a screening survey and a study questionnaire. ImmuneRACE Cohort 3 recovered participants were defined by two consecutive negative NP/OP PCR tests, healthcare professional clearance, or symptom resolution. Mobile phlebotomists in the prospective study collected whole blood, serum and a nasopharyngeal or oropharyngeal swab from every participant. Additional blood draws and questionnaires over a 2-month period could optionally be provided by prospective study participants. Before DNA extraction, prospective study blood samples were shipped either frozen or at room temperature.

This sequence uses TRBV27 and TRBJ1-6, with TRBD1 tentatively as D gene (5 bases match). Specimen: PBMCs or T cells enriched from blood (not recorded which). The origin of this receptor is a woman aged 50 to 60 who had recovered from COVID-19. The CDR3 loop reads CASRRGGVNNSPLHF. The sequenced DNA: TGTGCCAGCCGCCGGGGGGGAGTAAATAATTCACCCCTCCACTTT.